These T cell receptor beta chains were read from a single sample in a study of CD8 T cells in Susac syndrome. Each CDR3 protein is one row after TCRdb ran MiXCR on the immunoSEQ multiplex PCR reads. The sample contains some 76,000 distinct CDR3 sequences, 91% of which appear only once. Sequencing used CD8+ T cells from PBMCs. Every receptor here comes from a human donor with multiple sclerosis. Both conserved end residues are trimmed from each CDR3. Not all rows give a size; the values are once, few, many and, for expanded clones, a class.

cdr3_aa | v_call | clone_size | j_call
ASSDLEAPGGGKLF | TRBV28 | . | TRBJ1-4
ASSYGLVGEQY | TRBV4-1 | . | TRBJ2-7
ASSSRQGNQPQH | TRBV3-1 | . | TRBJ1-5
ASSASDRGLAYEQY | TRBV2 | . | TRBJ2-7
ASSVGSGRYYNEQF | TRBV9 | . | TRBJ2-1
ASSVGGLARTDTQY | TRBV9 | . | TRBJ2-3
ASSEHRTSGGKTQY | TRBV2 | . | TRBJ2-5
ASSLGGRYGYT | TRBV28 | . | TRBJ1-2
ASSLTPGGPYEQF | TRBV7-3 | . | TRBJ2-1
ASSQGAGLRNEQF | TRBV7-8 | . | TRBJ2-1
AWDPGQGITYEQY | TRBV30 | . | TRBJ2-7
ASSYHVTYEQY | TRBV7-2 | . | TRBJ2-7
ASSLNRGTDTQY | TRBV3-1 | . | TRBJ2-3
ASSVNSGHSYNEQF | TRBV27 | . | TRBJ2-1
ASSHTTGTNQETQY | TRBV23-1 | . | TRBJ2-5
ASSLPLGSEQF | TRBV27 | . | TRBJ2-1
ASSLGVYSNEQF | TRBV19 | . | TRBJ2-1
ASSLTGADEQY | TRBV6-6 | once | TRBJ2-7
ASSPPTSSRELF | TRBV13 | . | TRBJ2-2
ASSPSGTFPYEQY | TRBV7-2 | . | TRBJ2-7
ASSEVAGGITDTQY | TRBV2 | . | TRBJ2-3
ASSPGGEAGQPQH | TRBV4-1 | . | TRBJ1-5
ASSQGGSGNTIY | TRBV7-8 | few | TRBJ1-3
ASSFGLGGRLEETQY | TRBV12-3/TRBV12-4 | . | TRBJ2-5
ASRAEGTERLSSYNEQF | TRBV12-3/TRBV12-4 | . | TRBJ2-1
ASSIKGDGLNQPQH | TRBV19 | . | TRBJ1-5
ASSNTLANEQF | TRBV12-3/TRBV12-4 | . | TRBJ2-1
ASSRDRDEQY | TRBV6-1 | few | TRBJ2-7
AIMRDREAF | TRBV10-3 | . | TRBJ1-1
ASSEEGTVRGYGYT | TRBV6-1 | . | TRBJ1-2
ASSQVGYSGNTIY | TRBV2 | . | TRBJ1-3
ASRPAPGGYGYT | TRBV19 | . | TRBJ1-2